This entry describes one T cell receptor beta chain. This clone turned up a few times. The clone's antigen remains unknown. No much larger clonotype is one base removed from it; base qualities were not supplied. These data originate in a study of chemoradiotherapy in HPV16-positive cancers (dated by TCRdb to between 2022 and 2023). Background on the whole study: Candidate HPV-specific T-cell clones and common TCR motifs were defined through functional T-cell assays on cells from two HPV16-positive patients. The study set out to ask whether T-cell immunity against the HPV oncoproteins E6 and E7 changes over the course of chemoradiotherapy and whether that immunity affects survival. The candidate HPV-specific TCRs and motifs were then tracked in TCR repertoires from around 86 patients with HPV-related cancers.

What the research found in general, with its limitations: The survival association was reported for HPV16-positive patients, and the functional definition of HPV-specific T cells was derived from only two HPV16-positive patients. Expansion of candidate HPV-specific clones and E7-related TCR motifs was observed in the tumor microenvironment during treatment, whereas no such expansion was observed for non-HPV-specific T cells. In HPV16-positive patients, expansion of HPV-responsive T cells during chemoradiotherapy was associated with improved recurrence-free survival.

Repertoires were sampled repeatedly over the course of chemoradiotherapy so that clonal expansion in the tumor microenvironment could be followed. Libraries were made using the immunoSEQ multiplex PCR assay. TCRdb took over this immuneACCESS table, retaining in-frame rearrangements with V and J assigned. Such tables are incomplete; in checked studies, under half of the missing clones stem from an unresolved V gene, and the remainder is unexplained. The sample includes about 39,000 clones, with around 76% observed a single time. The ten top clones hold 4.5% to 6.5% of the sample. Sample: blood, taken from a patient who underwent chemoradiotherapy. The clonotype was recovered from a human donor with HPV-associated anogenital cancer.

In nucleotide form, the sequence is TGTGCCAGCAGTTTCCAGGGTCCAGGGGCTTTCTTT. It specifies CASSFQGPGAFF. Here the chain combines TRBV28 and TRBJ1-1; the best D guess is TRBD1, with 5 bases matching. The CDR3 contains 12 residues, cysteine and phenylalanine counted. The entry retains the CDR3 DNA only, 36 bases that are in frame from base 1. The germline V gene encodes CDR1 MDHEN and CDR2 SYDVKM. The junction carries 13 bases between V and J, which are trimmed by 3 bases and 11 bases respectively.